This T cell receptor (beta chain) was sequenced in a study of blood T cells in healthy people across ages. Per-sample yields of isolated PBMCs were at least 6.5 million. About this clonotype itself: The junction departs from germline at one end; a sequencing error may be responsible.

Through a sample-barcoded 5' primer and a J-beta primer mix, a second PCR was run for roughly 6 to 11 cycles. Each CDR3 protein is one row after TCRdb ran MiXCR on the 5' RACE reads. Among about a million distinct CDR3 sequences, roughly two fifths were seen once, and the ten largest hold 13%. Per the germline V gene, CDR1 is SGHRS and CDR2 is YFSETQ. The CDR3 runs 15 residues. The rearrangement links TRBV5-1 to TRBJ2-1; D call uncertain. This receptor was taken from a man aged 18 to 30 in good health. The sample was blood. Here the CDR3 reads CASSPVGGGYNKQFF. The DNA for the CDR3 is TGCGCCAGCAGCCCAGTGGGTGGTGGCTACAATAAGCAGTTCTTC. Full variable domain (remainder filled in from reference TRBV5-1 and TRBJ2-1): KAGVTQTPRYLIKTRGQQVTLSCSPISGHRSVSWYQQTPGQGLQFLFEYFSETQRNKGNFPGRFSGRQFSNSRSEMNVSTLELGDSALYLCASSPVGGGYNKQFFGPGTRLTVL.